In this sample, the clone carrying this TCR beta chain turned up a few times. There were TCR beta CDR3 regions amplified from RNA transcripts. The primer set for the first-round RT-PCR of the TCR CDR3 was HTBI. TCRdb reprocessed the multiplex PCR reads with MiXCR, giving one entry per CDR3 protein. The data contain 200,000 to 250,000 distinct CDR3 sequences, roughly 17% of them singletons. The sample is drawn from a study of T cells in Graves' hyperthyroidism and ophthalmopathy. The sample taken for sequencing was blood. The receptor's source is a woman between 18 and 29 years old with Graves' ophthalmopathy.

In DNA form, the CDR3 reads TGTGCCAGCAGTTACCCAAGCGGACAGACAGGGGTCGACACCGGGGAGCTGTTTTTT. This sequence encodes CASSYPSGQTGVDTGELFF. The gene calls are TRBV6-2 or TRBV6-3 and TRBJ2-2; 8 positions match TRBD1. CDR3 size: 19 residues. Germline assignment: CDR1 MNHEY and CDR2 SVGEGT. V was pared by 2 bases and J by 3 bases, with 14 bases of the junction left unmatched.